This T cell receptor (beta chain) was sequenced for a study of beta chain features in type 1 diabetes. Study information: Healthy donors, compared against patients, showed similar age, gender and cell yields. The study, taken as a whole, reports: Shortening of TCRB CDR3s, moderate but significant, appeared in all four CD4+ subsets of Type 1 diabetes patients. VDJ junctions from patients with type 1 diabetes contained fewer insertions and more deletions.

A word on this clone: The antigen is undetermined. This CDR3 is also generated by other DNA sequences in the sample.

Germline CDR1 and CDR2: SGHRS and YFSETQ. The CDR3 covers 14 residues. V shed 4 bases, J shed 4 bases, and the junction held 8 bases outside the gene matches. The isolated RNA, all of it, was reverse transcribed, so expressed TCRB transcripts were what got sequenced. Clones were sequenced by immunoSEQ multiplex PCR, and TCRdb holds only the in-frame ones, with some missing. This table has some 660,000 clones, over 12% appearing once. Sequencing input: naive CD4+ T cells from blood. The sequence derives from a man aged 18 to 30 with type 1 diabetes. The chain is built from TRBV5-1 and TRBJ2-7; 7 nucleotides agree with TRBD1. The CDR3 spells CASSLGQNSYEQYF. DNA of the CDR3: TGCGCCAGCAGCCTGGGACAGAACTCATACGAGCAGTACTTC.